The 5 T cell receptor beta chains presented below share a single source sample, sequenced in a study of T cells in Graves' hyperthyroidism and ophthalmopathy. Amplification yielded TCR beta CDR3 regions, with RNA transcripts as the source. An initial round of RT-PCR targeting the TCR CDR3 relied on the HTBI primer set. TCRdb called the multiplex PCR reads again in MiXCR, with one record for every CDR3 protein. The sample records hundreds of thousands of distinct CDR3 sequences, around 22% being singletons. What was sequenced was blood. All receptors come from a woman aged 30 to 39 with Graves' ophthalmopathy.

The chain carries TRBV12-5 and TRBJ2-7; D gene unclear. The CDR3 runs 13 residues. From germline, CDR1 is LGHNT and CDR2 FRNRAP. V was clipped by 0 bases and J by 5 bases, with 8 bases between them. The CDR3 region is CASGLVMGNEQYF. DNA for the CDR3: TGTGCTAGTGGTTTGGTAATGGGAAACGAGCAGTACTTC.

The CDR3 nucleotides are TGTGCCAGCAGTTTATCTGATGTGAACACTGAAGCTTTCTTT. As protein: CASSLSDVNTEAFF. The rearrangement links TRBV27 to TRBJ1-1; no clear D. The germline gives CDR1 MNHEY, CDR2 SMNVEV (reference sequence). The V gene lost 0 bases and the J gene lost 0 bases, with 5 bases spanning the gap. The CDR3 spans 14 residues.

This clonotype was recorded at least ten times. The rearrangement links TRBV7-9 to TRBJ2-5; D is uncertain. V dropped 4 bases and J dropped 1 base, with 13 bases sitting between them. The CDR3 consists of 15 residues. CDR1 is SEHNR and CDR2 is FQNEAQ in the germline V gene (reference sequence). CDR3 amino acids: CASSWEGTPQETQYF. CDR3 in DNA: TGTGCCAGCAGCTGGGAAGGTACTCCCCAAGAGACCCAGTACTTC.

This sequence joins TRBV20-1 and TRBJ1-1; D is ambiguous. The CDR3 runs 14 residues. CDR1 and CDR2 from the germline V gene are DFQATT and SNEGSKA (reference sequence). With 3 bases removed from V and 1 base from J, the gap between germline ends came to 12 bases. This chain's CDR3 is CSARARGENTEAFF. The CDR3 DNA sequence: TGCAGTGCTAGGGCGCGCGGGGAGAACACTGAAGCTTTCTTT.

V usage is TRBV3-1 and J usage is TRBJ1-3; tentatively, D is TRBD1 (6 bases). The length of the CDR3 is 17 residues. V gave up 0 bases and J gave up 3 bases, with 15 bases separating them. Germline V lookup: CDR1 LGHDT, CDR2 YNNKEL (reference sequence). The CDR3 region has the DNA TGTGCCAGCAGCCAAGACCCGGGGGGGGCTGGTGGAAACACCATATATTTT. Translating gives CASSQDPGGAGGNTIYF.